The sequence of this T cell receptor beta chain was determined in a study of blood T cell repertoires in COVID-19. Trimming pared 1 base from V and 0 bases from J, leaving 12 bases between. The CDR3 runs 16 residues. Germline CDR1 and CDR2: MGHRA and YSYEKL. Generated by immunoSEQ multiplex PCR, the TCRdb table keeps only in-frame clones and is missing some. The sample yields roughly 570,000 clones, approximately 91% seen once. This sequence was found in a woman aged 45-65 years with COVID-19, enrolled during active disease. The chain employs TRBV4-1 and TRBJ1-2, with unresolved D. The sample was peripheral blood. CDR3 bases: TGCGCCAGCAGCCAAGCTACCGTCCTAGCTAACTATGGCTACACCTTC. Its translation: CASSQATVLANYGYTF.